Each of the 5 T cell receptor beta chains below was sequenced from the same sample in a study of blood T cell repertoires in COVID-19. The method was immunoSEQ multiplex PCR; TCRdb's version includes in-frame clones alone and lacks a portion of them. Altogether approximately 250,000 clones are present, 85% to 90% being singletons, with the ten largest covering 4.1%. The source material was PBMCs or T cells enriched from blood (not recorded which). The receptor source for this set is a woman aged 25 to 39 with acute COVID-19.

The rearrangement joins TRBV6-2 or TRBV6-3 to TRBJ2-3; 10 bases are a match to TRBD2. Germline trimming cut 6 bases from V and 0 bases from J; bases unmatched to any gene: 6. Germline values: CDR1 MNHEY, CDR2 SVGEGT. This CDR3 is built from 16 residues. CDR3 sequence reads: CASSRLAGISTDTQYF. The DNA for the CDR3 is TGTGCCAGCAGCAGACTAGCGGGTATTAGCACAGATACGCAGTATTTT.

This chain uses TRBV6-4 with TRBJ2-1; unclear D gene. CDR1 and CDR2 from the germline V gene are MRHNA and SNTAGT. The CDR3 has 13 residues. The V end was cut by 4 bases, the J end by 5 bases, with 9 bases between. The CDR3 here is CASSVVDNNEQFF. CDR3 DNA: TGTGCCAGCAGTGTGGTAGACAACAATGAGCAGTTCTTC.

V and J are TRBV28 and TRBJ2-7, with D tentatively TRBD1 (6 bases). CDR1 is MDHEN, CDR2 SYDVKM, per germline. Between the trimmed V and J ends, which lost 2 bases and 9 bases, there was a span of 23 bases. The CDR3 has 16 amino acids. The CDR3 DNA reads TGTGCCAGCAGTTTAACCGTTTTGGGACACGCGGCAAGGCAGTACTTC. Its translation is CASSLTVLGHAARQYF.

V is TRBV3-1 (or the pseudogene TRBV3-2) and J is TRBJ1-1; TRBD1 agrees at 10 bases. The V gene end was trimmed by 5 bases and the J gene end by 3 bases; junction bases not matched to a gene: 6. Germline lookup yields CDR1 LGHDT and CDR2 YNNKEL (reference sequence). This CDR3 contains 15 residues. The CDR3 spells CASSSLGQGYTEAFF. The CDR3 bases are TGTGCCAGCAGCTCTTTGGGACAGGGGTACACTGAAGCTTTCTTT.

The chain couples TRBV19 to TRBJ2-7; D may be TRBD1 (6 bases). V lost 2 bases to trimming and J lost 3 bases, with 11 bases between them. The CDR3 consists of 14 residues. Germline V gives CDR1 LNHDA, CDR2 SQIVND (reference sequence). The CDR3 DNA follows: TGTGCCAGTAGTATACAACAGGGAATCTACGAGCAGTACTTC. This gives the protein CASSIQQGIYEQYF.